These 25 T cell receptor beta chains originate from one sample sequenced in a study of T-cell memory formation after mild COVID-19. TCRdb re-derived calls from the 5' RACE reads in MiXCR, one entry per CDR3 protein. This table holds 210,000 or so distinct CDR3 sequences, roughly a tenth found once. The sequenced material came from PBMCs or a T cell subset sorted from them (not recorded which). The source of these receptors is a man between 18 and 29 years old who had mild COVID-19 (a few samples of this study predate the infection). Cell type and time point are not known.

J is TRBJ1-6 and V is TRBV15; D is undetermined. Trimming took off 4 bases at V and 10 bases at J, with 17 bases between the two ends. Germline loops: CDR1 LNHNV, CDR2 YYDKDF (reference sequence). This CDR3 is built from 15 residues. The CDR3 DNA is TGTGCCACCAGCAATATACGGGGAGAAGGCTCACCCCTCCACTTT. Its protein product is CATSNIRGEGSPLHF. The full variable domain, with the rest looked up from reference TRBV15 and TRBJ1-6, is DAMVIQNPRYQVTQFGKPVTLSCSQTLNHNVMYWYQQKSSQAPKLLFHYYDKDFNNEADTPDNFQSRRPNTSFCFLDIRSPGLGDTAMYLCATSNIRGEGSPLHFGNGTRLTVT.

The rearrangement uses TRBV28 and TRBJ1-2; D possibly corresponds to TRBD1 (6 bases). V lost 3 bases and J 2 bases, leaving 16 bases between the germline ends. CDR3 length: 16 residues. Germline V gene lookup returns CDR1 MDHEN and CDR2 SYDVKM. The CDR3: CASSLAGHQKNYGYTF. The CDR3 coding sequence is TGTGCCAGCAGTTTGGCGGGACACCAAAAAAACTATGGCTACACCTTC.

This clonotype was detected a few times. This chain uses TRBV12-3 or TRBV12-4 with TRBJ1-1; 7 nucleotides align to TRBD1. This CDR3 is 14 amino acids long. V lost 5 bases, J lost 1 base, and 4 bases stayed unmatched. CDR3 DNA sequence: TGTGCCAGCAGTGGGCGGACAGGGAACACTGAAGCTTTCTTT. Its translation is CASSGRTGNTEAFF.

This rearrangement joins TRBV7-3 to TRBJ1-5; tentatively, D is TRBD1 (5 bases). This CDR3 is 13 amino acids long. The V gene lost 4 bases and the J gene lost 6 bases, with 10 bases spanning the gap. Germline loops: CDR1 SGHTA, CDR2 FQGTGA. The chain's CDR3 is CASSSSRGQPQHF. CDR3 DNA: TGTGCCAGCAGCTCTTCTAGGGGTCAGCCCCAGCATTTT.

This clonotype was seen more than once but under ten times. The V and J genes are TRBV5-1 and TRBJ2-3; D might be TRBD2 (5 bases). With 3 bases removed from V and 3 bases from J, the gap between germline ends came to 11 bases. CDR1 is SGHRS, CDR2 YFSETQ, per germline. This CDR3 comprises 14 residues. The DNA of the CDR3 is TGCGCCAGCAGCTCTACACTAGATACAGATACGCAGTATTTT. It is translated as CASSSTLDTDTQYF.

The V gene is TRBV5-1, the J gene TRBJ2-5; maybe TRBD1 (6 bases). Germline V gene data show CDR1 as SGHRS and CDR2 as YFSETQ. This CDR3 region has 14 residues. Trimming left V 6 bases short and J 4 bases short, with 16 bases between. The CDR3 spells CASTLRLRGETQYF. CDR3 bases: TGCGCCAGCACGCTTCGCCTCAGGGGAGAGACCCAGTACTTC.

This clonotype was recorded many times. V usage is TRBV7-2 and J usage is TRBJ2-1; D may correspond to TRBD1 or TRBD2 (7 bases each). Germline values: CDR1 SGHTA, CDR2 FQGNSA. V was pared by 3 bases and J by 6 bases, with 21 bases between. This CDR3 is 17 amino acids long. The DNA for the CDR3 is TGTGCCAGCAGCTTGGTCTTTGGGGGGGACAGTACCAATGAGCAGTTCTTC. Translated, it gives CASSLVFGGDSTNEQFF.

This sequence joins TRBV5-5 and TRBJ2-4, with 7 bases aligning to TRBD1. CDR1 and CDR2 from the germline V gene are SGHKS and YYEKEE (reference sequence). CDR3 size: 14 residues. After removal of 4 bases from V and 8 bases from J, the junction contained 9 bases not matched to a gene. The CDR3 reads CASSPGQFGDIQYF. CDR3 coding DNA: TGTGCCAGCAGCCCGGGACAGTTTGGGGACATTCAGTACTTC.

The chain is built from TRBV6-5 and TRBJ1-1; 7 nucleotides align to TRBD1. The CDR3 runs 15 residues. Per germline, CDR1 MNHEY and CDR2 SVGAGI. V gave up 2 bases and J gave up 5 bases; unmatched junction bases: 8. The CDR3 protein is CASSYGRGLGTEAFF. The CDR3 coding sequence is TGTGCCAGCAGTTACGGTAGGGGGCTAGGAACTGAAGCTTTCTTT.

This clonotype was counted between two and nine times. The CDR3 DNA reads TGTGCCAGCAGCCCCAGGGGGGGGGATGGTGGGTATGGCTACACCTTC. As protein: CASSPRGGDGGYGYTF. This chain joins TRBV7-2 and TRBJ1-2; 7 nucleotides line up with TRBD1. This CDR3 spans 16 amino acids. Germline-derived CDR1 and CDR2 are SGHTA and FQGNSA. With V trimmed by 5 bases and J by 5 bases, 14 bases remained unmatched.

The rearrangement links TRBV29-1 to TRBJ2-1; TRBD1 matches 9 bases. Unmatched junction bases numbered 6, after V lost 6 bases and J lost 0 bases. CDR1 is SQVTM and CDR2 is ANQGSEA in the germline V gene. This CDR3 contains 15 residues. The CDR3 DNA sequence: TGCAGCGTGCCCCGGGACAGGGTCTCCTACAATGAGCAGTTCTTC. Translating gives CSVPRDRVSYNEQFF.

At least ten counts were recorded for this clonotype. The CDR3 loop is CSAQSGSVYNEQFF. Here the CDR3 DNA reads TGCAGTGCCCAGAGCGGTAGCGTCTACAATGAGCAGTTCTTC. The genes are TRBV20-1 and TRBJ2-1, with D perhaps TRBD2 (5 bases). The CDR3 contains 14 residues. Trimming shortened V by 6 bases and J by 3 bases, and 15 bases separated the two germline ends. Per germline, CDR1 DFQATT and CDR2 SNEGSKA (reference sequence).

This clonotype was found a few times. This chain uses TRBV11-2 with TRBJ2-5; D possibly corresponds to TRBD2 (5 bases). The ends were cut back, 2 bases at V and 0 bases at J, with 7 bases in the middle. This CDR3 contains 14 residues. CDR1 and CDR2 (germline): SGHAT, FQNNGV. CDR3 loop: CASSLNGDQETQYF. DNA for the CDR3: TGTGCCAGCAGCTTAAACGGGGACCAAGAGACCCAGTACTTC.

The chain joins TRBV20-1 to TRBJ2-5, with a tentative D call TRBD2 (6 bases). The germline V gene has CDR1 DFQATT and CDR2 SNEGSKA (reference sequence). This CDR3 is built from 16 residues. V was cut by 0 bases and J by 0 bases, with 14 bases left in between. The DNA for the CDR3 is TGCAGTGCTAGAGATAGTGCAGGGAGGTACCAAGAGACCCAGTACTTC. Encoded protein: CSARDSAGRYQETQYF.

The rearrangement uses TRBV12-3 or TRBV12-4 and TRBJ2-3; D is ambiguous. Between the trimmed V and J ends, which lost 3 bases and 7 bases, there was a span of 8 bases. The CDR3 has 12 amino acids. The CDR3 region is CASSFGQNTQYF. CDR3 bases: TGTGCCAGCAGTTTTGGCCAGAATACGCAGTATTTT.

The rearrangement joins TRBV7-9 to TRBJ1-2; TRBD1 matches at 12 bases. V lost 3 bases and J lost 8; bases outside the gene matches: 4. Germline lookup yields CDR1 SEHNR and CDR2 FQNEAQ (reference sequence). This CDR3 has 14 residues. CDR3 coding DNA: TGTGCCAGCAGCTTGGGACAGGGGGCTCGAGGCTACACCTTC. Encoded protein: CASSLGQGARGYTF.

This clonotype was seen only a few times. V usage is TRBV11-2 and J usage is TRBJ2-2; 10 bases line up with TRBD2. The CDR3 extends over 16 amino acids. Germline V gene sequence: CDR1 SGHAT, CDR2 FQNNGV. After removal of 3 bases from V and 1 base from J, the junction contained 2 bases not matched to a gene. The CDR3 loop reads CASSLRLAGNTGELFF. The CDR3 nucleotides read TGTGCCAGCAGCTTGCGACTAGCGGGGAACACCGGGGAGCTGTTTTTT.

This clonotype was seen more than once but under ten times. This rearrangement joins TRBV15 to TRBJ2-7; no clear D. The CDR3 is 13 residues long. The V end lost 2 bases, the J end lost 6 bases, and 11 bases lay between the germline ends. Germline-derived CDR1 and CDR2 are LNHNV and YYDKDF (reference sequence). This chain's CDR3 is CATSRQYQSEQYV. Here the CDR3 DNA reads TGTGCCACCAGCAGACAGTACCAGAGCGAGCAGTACGTC.

This clonotype has only a few counts. The gene calls are TRBV18 and TRBJ1-3; D is perhaps TRBD1 (6 bases). Germline V CDR1 and CDR2: KGHSH, LQKENI. V was clipped by 2 bases and J by 6 bases, with 11 bases between them. This CDR3 is built from 14 residues. CDR3 region: CASSPTSGANTIYF. The CDR3 DNA is TGTGCCAGCTCACCAACCTCGGGGGCAAACACCATATATTTT.

The rearrangement joins TRBV7-3 to TRBJ2-3, with D perhaps TRBD2 (5 bases). CDR3 length equals 14 residues. Per the germline V gene, CDR1 is SGHTA and CDR2 is FQGTGA. V dropped 5 bases and J dropped 2 bases, with 11 bases sitting between them. This chain's CDR3 is CASSRVGLTDTQYF. The DNA for the CDR3 is TGTGCCAGCAGCCGAGTAGGACTCACAGATACGCAGTATTTT. The whole variable domain, remainder taken from reference TRBV7-3 and TRBJ2-3, is GAGVSQTPSNKVTEKGKYVELRCDPISGHTALYWYRQSLGQGPEFLIYFQGTGAADDSGLPNDRFFAVRPEGSVSTLKIQRTERGDSAVYLCASSRVGLTDTQYFGPGTRLTVL.

The rearrangement links TRBV4-2 to TRBJ2-1, with 7 bases aligning to TRBD2. This CDR3 spans 16 amino acids. The V gene's germline CDR1 is LGHNA and CDR2 YNFKEQ. The J segment lost 7 bases and the V segment lost 4 bases, leaving 13 bases of the junction unmatched. The CDR3 sequence: CASSPLPGGYANEQFF. In nucleotides, the CDR3 is TGTGCCAGCAGCCCCCTCCCGGGGGGATACGCGAATGAGCAGTTCTTC.

This clonotype showed up just a few times. The rearrangement joins TRBV10-3 to TRBJ2-3; possible D gene TRBD2, 6 bases. V dropped 8 bases and J dropped 0 bases, with 9 bases sitting between them. The CDR3 covers 13 residues. CDR1 is ENHRY, CDR2 SYGVKD, per germline. The CDR3 nucleotides read TGTGCCATCCGGGACTCTAGCACAGATACGCAGTATTTT. Its protein product is CAIRDSSTDTQYF.

This chain connects TRBV9 to TRBJ2-5, with D uncertain. V lost 0 bases and J 5 bases, leaving 11 bases between the germline ends. The CDR3 sequence is 14 residues long. The germline CDR1 and CDR2 sequences are SGDLS and YYNGEE. Here the CDR3 reads CASSVDPLGETQYF. The DNA for the CDR3 is TGTGCCAGCAGCGTAGACCCCCTCGGTGAGACCCAGTACTTC.

This clonotype was counted a few times. The chain carries TRBV21-1 and TRBJ1-5. TRBV21-1 is reported as a pseudogene. CDR3 length: 16 amino acids. The CDR3 DNA follows: TGTGCCAGCAGCAATCAACAGAGAGAAGACAATCAGCCCCAGCATTTT. Translating gives CASSNQQREDNQPQHF.

This clonotype was found a few times. The J gene is TRBJ2-3, the V gene TRBV20-1; D gene uncertain. This CDR3 is built from 13 residues. Germline V gene lookup returns CDR1 DFQATT and CDR2 SNEGSKA (reference sequence). Trimming left V 0 bases short and J 11 bases short, with 15 bases between. DNA of the CDR3: TGCAGTGCTAGAGATTCTCTCCTTATACTGCAGTATTTT. Translating it yields CSARDSLLILQYF.